Listed below are T cell receptor beta chains from one sample, sequenced in a study of beta chain features in type 1 diabetes. Repertoires were generated with immunoSEQ multiplex PCR, while TCRdb's copy carries only in-frame clones and drops some. The sample contains 640,000 or so clones, 11% to 15% of which appear only once. Material for sequencing was naive CD4+ T cells from blood. The receptors shown here come from a man between 18 and 29 years old with type 1 diabetes. Each CDR3 is given with its conserved first and last residue. The order of the fields is V gene, D gene, CDR3 length, clone size, J gene, CDR3 DNA, CDR3 protein. A D gene is named only where the DNA matches it firmly. The listing skips clone size in some rows; elsewhere it reads once, few, many or a size class.

TRBV30	.	14	.	TRBJ2-2	TGTGCCTGGAGGGGACTTCGGAACACCGGGGAGCTGTTTTTT	CAWRGLRNTGELFF
TRBV11-2	.	13	.	TRBJ2-2	TGTGCCAGCAGCTTCAGGGGTCCCGGGGAGCTGTTTTTT	CASSFRGPGELFF
TRBV4-1	TRBD1	12	few	TRBJ1-5	TGCGCCAGCAGACAGGGGGATCAGCCCCAGCATTTT	CASRQGDQPQHF
TRBV30	.	13	.	TRBJ2-3	TGTGCCTGGAGTAGGGTTGGGGCAGATACGCAGTATTTT	CAWSRVGADTQYF
TRBV5-4	TRBD2	15	.	TRBJ2-7	TGTGCCAGCAGCTTCGGACTAGCGGTATCCTACGAGCAGTACTTC	CASSFGLAVSYEQYF
TRBV25-1	.	13	.	TRBJ1-2	TGTGCCAGCACCACCCGACAGGACTATGGCTACACCTTC	CASTTRQDYGYTF
TRBV28	.	11	.	TRBJ2-7	TGTGCCAGCAGTTCGGGATACGAGCAGTACTTC	CASSSGYEQYF
TRBV10-3	.	14	few	TRBJ2-2	TGTGCCACCGAAGATAGGCGGTTGACCGGGGAGCTGTTTTTT	CATEDRRLTGELFF
TRBV19	TRBD1	13	.	TRBJ1-1	TGTGCCAGTAGTGACAGGGGCGACACTGAAGCTTTCTTT	CASSDRGDTEAFF
TRBV29-1	.	14	.	TRBJ2-3	TGCAGCGCGTTGGGGAAATACAGCACAGATACGCAGTATTTT	CSALGKYSTDTQYF
TRBV18	.	15	few	TRBJ2-1	TGTGCCAGCTCTCAAGGACTGGTTCCTTACAATGAGCAGTTCTTC	CASSQGLVPYNEQFF
TRBV7-2	.	13	.	TRBJ2-4	TGTGCCAGCAGCTTACGGGTGGAAAACATTCAGTACTTC	CASSLRVENIQYF
TRBV5-6	TRBD2	15	.	TRBJ2-1	TGTGCCAGCAGCTTGATATCTAGCGGGGGGAATGAGCAGTTCTTC	CASSLISSGGNEQFF
TRBV6-1	.	13	.	TRBJ2-7	TGTGCCAGTTCTTTTGGCGGGTCTCGAGAGCAGTACTTC	CASSFGGSREQYF
TRBV28	.	13	few	TRBJ2-5	TGTGCCAGCAGTTTGGGCAGGGAAGAGACCCAGTACTTC	CASSLGREETQYF
TRBV6-5	.	15	few	TRBJ1-1	TGTGCCAGCATCCGAAGGGCAGAAATGAACACTGAAGCTTTCTTT	CASIRRAEMNTEAFF
TRBV11-2	TRBD2	15	once	TRBJ2-3	TGTGCCAGCAACATCGGGGGGGCGAGCACAGATACGCAGTATTTT	CASNIGGASTDTQYF